The 22 T cell receptor beta chains in this list originate from one sample, sequenced in a study of blood T cell repertoires in COVID-19. Using immunoSEQ multiplex PCR, the repertoire was profiled, and TCRdb retains in-frame clones only, with some absent. The table records 75,000 or so clones, roughly 86% of them present only once. The sequenced sample was peripheral blood. The receptor source for this set is a man aged 55 to 70 with acute or convalescent COVID-19.

The V call is TRBV4-1, the J call TRBJ2-7; D is ambiguous. The CDR3 totals 15 residues. Trimming shortened V by 4 bases and J by 0 bases, and 13 bases separated the two germline ends. Germline V gene lookup returns CDR1 MGHRA and CDR2 YSYEKL. This CDR3 is CASSLEARSSYEQYF. In DNA, the CDR3 is TGCGCCAGCAGCCTAGAGGCCAGGTCCTCCTACGAGCAGTACTTC.

The chain couples TRBV7-2 to TRBJ2-2; D is possibly TRBD2 (6 bases). There are 16 residues in the CDR3. The germline V gene has CDR1 SGHTA and CDR2 FQGNSA. The V and J ends lost 3 bases and 5 bases respectively, with 16 bases between them. This chain's CDR3 is CASSFGAGRTTGELFF. The CDR3 DNA follows: TGTGCCAGCAGCTTTGGGGCGGGGCGCACGACCGGGGAGCTGTTTTTT.

A remark on this clone: One junction end does not reproduce the germline sequence, and a read error may be involved. The CDR3 DNA reads as TGTGCCAGCAGCTCCAGGGGTAGCGATCAGCCCCAGCATTTT. It is translated as CASSSRGSDQPQHF. The rearrangement joins TRBV4-2 to TRBJ1-5, with D perhaps TRBD1 (6 bases). The CDR3 is 14 residues long. CDR1 is LGHNA and CDR2 is YNFKEQ in the germline V gene.

This chain joins TRBV7-6 and TRBJ1-1, with 7 bases lining up with TRBD1. With 5 bases clipped from V and 0 bases from J, the junction kept 9 bases outside the gene matches. The CDR3 spans 16 residues. CDR1 SGHVS and CDR2 FNYEAQ come from the germline V gene. The CDR3 spells CASSTDRLRLNTEAFF. CDR3 DNA: TGTGCCAGCAGCACGGACAGGCTTCGACTGAACACTGAAGCTTTCTTT.

The rearrangement joins TRBV24-1 to TRBJ1-2; the D gene is possibly TRBD1 (6 bases). V was clipped by 4 bases and J by 6 bases, with 14 bases between them. The CDR3 is made up of 14 amino acids. Germline CDR1 is KGHDR and CDR2 is SFDVKD. The CDR3 here is CATSERDTGHGYTF. Written as DNA, the CDR3 is TGTGCCACCAGTGAACGGGACACAGGACATGGCTACACCTTC.

Points on this clone: At the DNA level, this CDR3 is encoded by other sequences in the same sample as well. The CDR3 DNA sequence: TGTGCCAGCTCACCAGGGGGGACAGATACGCAGTATTTT. Its translation is CASSPGGTDTQYF. This sequence joins TRBV18 and TRBJ2-3, with D perhaps matching TRBD2 (6 bases). Per germline, CDR1 KGHSH and CDR2 LQKENI. Trimming cost V 2 bases and J 3 bases, with 6 bases left between them. The CDR3 totals 13 residues.

This clone was detected only a few times. The chain has TRBV19 and TRBJ1-5; no firm D call. Trimming cost V 2 bases and J 10 bases, with 12 bases left between them. The CDR3 is made up of 13 amino acids. CDR1 and CDR2 (germline): LNHDA, SQIVND (reference sequence). CDR3 sequence: CASSIRGRDPQHF. The CDR3 DNA reads TGTGCCAGTAGTATAAGAGGCCGCGACCCCCAGCATTTT. Looking up the rest from reference TRBV19 and TRBJ1-5 gives the full variable domain: DGGITQSPKYLFRKEGQNVTLSCEQNLNHDAMYWYRQDPGQGLRLIYYSQIVNDFQKGDIAEGYSVSREKKESFPLTVTSAQKNPTAFYLCASSIRGRDPQHFGDGTRLSIL.

The J gene is TRBJ2-7, the V gene TRBV5-1, with a tentative D call TRBD2 (6 bases). Germline V CDR1 and CDR2: SGHRS, YFSETQ. This CDR3 has 16 amino acids. Between the trimmed V and J ends, which lost 3 bases and 2 bases, there was a span of 18 bases. CDR3 sequence (DNA): TGCGCCAGCAGCTCCGACTTCCGGGAGCGAGCCTACGAGCAGTACTTC. Encoded protein: CASSSDFRERAYEQYF.

The V gene is TRBV4-3, the J gene TRBJ2-5; a weak D match, TRBD2 (5 bases). Germline V gives CDR1 LGHNA, CDR2 YSLEER. The CDR3 runs 14 residues. V was shortened by 0 bases and J by 4 bases, with 9 bases between the two germline ends. The CDR3 nucleotides read TGCGCCAGCAGCCAAGACACTAGTCTAGAGACCCAGTACTTC. It is translated as CASSQDTSLETQYF.

The V call is TRBV28, the J call TRBJ1-2; TRBD1 agrees at 9 bases. Germline CDR1 reads MDHEN; CDR2 reads SYDVKM. V shed 6 bases, J shed 1 base, and the junction held 9 bases outside the gene matches. This CDR3 has 16 amino acids. The DNA for the CDR3 is TGTGCCAGCAGCATGGACAGGGGTTGGGGTAACTATGGCTACACCTTC. It is translated as CASSMDRGWGNYGYTF.

This chain's CDR3 is CASSYQDRVNQPQHF. In DNA form, the CDR3 reads TGTGCCAGCAGTTACCAGGACAGGGTAAATCAGCCCCAGCATTTT. The chain has TRBV6-2 or TRBV6-3 and TRBJ1-5; 8 bases match TRBD1. J lost 4 bases, V lost 2 bases, and 4 bases had no gene match. Germline CDR1 MNHEY, CDR2 SVGEGT. This CDR3 is 15 amino acids long.

This chain links TRBV12-3 or TRBV12-4 with TRBJ1-2; D unresolved. The V gene lost 8 bases and the J gene lost 1 base, with 11 bases spanning the gap. This CDR3 spans 13 amino acids. CDR3 in amino acids: CASGNRYNYGYTF. DNA of the CDR3: TGTGCCAGCGGAAACAGATATAACTATGGCTACACCTTC.

V gene TRBV6-6 combines with J gene TRBJ1-5; D gene ambiguous. The CDR3 runs to 14 residues. With 6 bases removed from V and 4 bases from J, the gap between germline ends came to 13 bases. Germline values: CDR1 MNHNY, CDR2 SVGAGI (reference sequence). Here the CDR3 reads CASSPSTANQPQHF. Written as DNA, the CDR3 is TGTGCCAGCAGCCCGAGTACTGCAAATCAGCCCCAGCATTTT.

The genes are TRBV11-1 and TRBJ2-5, with D uncertain. This CDR3 region has 14 residues. Trimming took 2 bases from V and 0 from J, leaving 7 bases between them. Germline V gene lookup returns CDR1 SGHAT and CDR2 FQDESV (reference sequence). CDR3: CASSLSLDQETQYF. In DNA form, the CDR3 reads TGTGCCAGCAGCTTAAGCCTGGACCAAGAGACCCAGTACTTC.

This clone has a single count. V is TRBV15 and J is TRBJ1-5; tentative D call: TRBD1 (5 bases). Between the trimmed V and J ends, which lost 6 bases and 9 bases, there was a span of 15 bases. From germline, CDR1 is LNHNV and CDR2 YYDKDF (reference sequence). The CDR3 consists of 13 residues. The CDR3 is CATSQGEFWPQHF. The CDR3 DNA reads TGTGCCACCAGTCAAGGGGAATTTTGGCCCCAGCATTTT. The full variable domain, rest sourced from reference TRBV15 and TRBJ1-5, is DAMVIQNPRYQVTQFGKPVTLSCSQTLNHNVMYWYQQKSSQAPKLLFHYYDKDFNNEADTPDNFQSRRPNTSFCFLDIRSPGLGDTAMYLCATSQGEFWPQHFGDGTRLSIL.

For the CDR3, the DNA is TGTGCCAGCAGTTTCGGGGTTGGGTATGGTGGCTACACCTTC. Its protein is CASSFGVGYGGYTF. The rearrangement links TRBV28 to TRBJ1-2; D is ambiguous. There are 14 residues in the CDR3. With 3 bases removed from V and 7 bases from J, the gap between germline ends came to 15 bases. Per germline, CDR1 MDHEN and CDR2 SYDVKM.

This chain connects TRBV9 to TRBJ1-2; D unclear. CDR1 is SGDLS and CDR2 is YYNGEE in the germline V gene. V lost 0 bases and J lost 6, with 9 bases in between. The CDR3 runs to 13 residues. The CDR3 sequence is CASSVGLADGYTF. The DNA of the CDR3 is TGTGCCAGCAGCGTAGGTTTGGCTGATGGCTACACCTTC.

V usage is TRBV3-1 (or the pseudogene TRBV3-2) and J usage is TRBJ2-7; D is undetermined. The CDR3 runs to 12 residues. Germline CDR1 reads LGHDT; CDR2 reads YNNKEL (reference sequence). The V end lost 2 bases, the J end lost 3 bases, and 5 bases lay between the germline ends. The CDR3 bases are TGTGCCAGCAGCCAATCCTACTACGAGCAGTACTTC. It encodes CASSQSYYEQYF.

The CDR3: CASSSDWASGRYEQFF. CDR3 DNA sequence: TGTGCCAGCAGCTCGGACTGGGCTAGCGGGCGGTATGAGCAGTTCTTC. This sequence joins TRBV7-2 and TRBJ2-1; TRBD2 agrees at 8 bases. This CDR3 contains 16 residues. Germline CDR1 and CDR2: SGHTA and FQGNSA. Losses at the gene ends were 4 bases for V and 8 bases for J; bases not matched to a gene: 13.

V and J are TRBV6-6 and TRBJ2-1; weak D call: TRBD1 (6 bases). Trimming shortened V by 2 bases and J by 2 bases, and 7 bases separated the two germline ends. CDR1 is MNHNY, CDR2 SVGAGI, per germline (reference sequence). The CDR3 extends over 14 amino acids. CDR3 bases: TGTGCCAGCAGTTACACAGGGCCCTACAATGAGCAGTTCTTC. Translated: CASSYTGPYNEQFF.

The chain employs TRBV2 and TRBJ2-1; TRBD1 is a possible D gene (6 bases). The germline V and J ends were trimmed by 3 bases and 1 base, with 10 bases remaining between them. Germline loops: CDR1 SNHLY, CDR2 FYNNEI. The CDR3 covers 15 residues. Here the CDR3 reads CASSENRESYNEQFF. The CDR3 coding sequence is TGTGCCAGCAGTGAGAACAGGGAATCCTACAATGAGCAGTTCTTC.

The gene calls are TRBV29-1 and TRBJ1-1; no clear D. Germline CDR1 and CDR2: SQVTM and ANQGSEA. This CDR3 is built from 13 residues. V dropped 0 bases and J dropped 7 bases, with 12 bases sitting between them. The CDR3 protein is CSVEDNSHHEAFF. CDR3 sequence (DNA): TGCAGCGTTGAAGATAACTCCCACCATGAAGCTTTCTTT.